What follows are 7 T cell receptor beta chains derived from one specimen sequenced in a study of blood T cell repertoires in COVID-19. The protocol was immunoSEQ multiplex PCR, while the TCRdb copy is restricted to in-frame clones and leaves out a portion. This sample has some 41,000 clones, with approximately 87% found just once. The material sequenced was peripheral blood. The receptors originated from a human donor in a cohort sampled during active COVID-19.

The V and J genes are TRBV30 and TRBJ2-3; perhaps TRBD2 as D (6 bases). Germline V gene data show CDR1 as GTSNPN and CDR2 as SVGIG (reference sequence). The CDR3 covers 14 residues. V lost 4 bases to trimming and J lost 1 base, with 12 bases between them. Here the CDR3 DNA reads TGTGCCTGGATTGGCGGGGCCCGCACAGATACGCAGTATTTT. Encoded protein: CAWIGGARTDTQYF.

V and J are TRBV5-4 and TRBJ1-1; 7 bases map to TRBD1. Unmatched junction bases numbered 9, after V lost 6 bases and J lost 4 bases. The V gene's germline CDR1 is SGHNT and CDR2 YYREEE (reference sequence). The CDR3 is 14 amino acids. The CDR3 is CASIKTGTGTEAFF. CDR3 DNA: TGTGCCAGCATCAAGACAGGGACGGGCACTGAAGCTTTCTTT.

The chain has TRBV6-1 and TRBJ1-5; no definite D call. The CDR3 is 16 residues long. Trimming removed 4 bases at V and 2 bases at J, with 15 bases between. CDR1 and CDR2 (germline): MNHNS, SASEGT. CDR3 residues: CASSVGGVPGNQPQHF. In DNA form, the CDR3 reads TGTGCCAGCAGTGTAGGTGGAGTACCTGGCAATCAGCCCCAGCATTTT.

As to this clone: Different DNA sequences within this sample yield the same CDR3. The chain couples TRBV5-1 to TRBJ2-7, with D unresolved. Germline loops: CDR1 SGHRS, CDR2 YFSETQ. V was cut by 0 bases and J by 2 bases, with 9 bases left in between. This CDR3 is built from 14 residues. This CDR3 is CASSLVVSPYEQYF. CDR3 bases: TGCGCCAGCAGCTTGGTAGTAAGTCCCTACGAGCAGTACTTC.

The CDR3 nucleotides read TGTGCCACCAGCAGCCCGAGGCTAGCGGGACGTTCCAATGAGCAGTTCTTC. The encoded protein is CATSSPRLAGRSNEQFF. This chain uses TRBV15 with TRBJ2-1, with 9 bases aligning to TRBD2. The CDR3 is made up of 17 amino acids. V was clipped by 3 bases and J by 6 bases; unmatched bases: 12. Germline V gives CDR1 LNHNV, CDR2 YYDKDF (reference sequence).

The rearrangement links TRBV5-1 to TRBJ2-5, with TRBD2 identical over 16 bases. The germline CDR1 and CDR2 sequences are SGHRS and YFSETQ. The CDR3 consists of 17 residues. V lost 4 bases and J lost 5; bases outside the gene matches: 8. The CDR3 DNA follows: TGCGCCAGCAGCCCCGGGACTAGCGGGGGGGGAAGGGAGACCCAGTACTTC. As protein: CASSPGTSGGGRETQYF.

V and J are TRBV20-1 and TRBJ1-2; no clear D gene. V shed 3 bases and J shed 2 bases, with 13 bases lying between them. The CDR3 loop spans 14 amino acids. Germline lookup yields CDR1 DFQATT and CDR2 SNEGSKA (reference sequence). DNA of the CDR3: TGCAGTGCTAGTTTTCCGGGAACCAACTATGGCTACACCTTC. Protein: CSASFPGTNYGYTF.